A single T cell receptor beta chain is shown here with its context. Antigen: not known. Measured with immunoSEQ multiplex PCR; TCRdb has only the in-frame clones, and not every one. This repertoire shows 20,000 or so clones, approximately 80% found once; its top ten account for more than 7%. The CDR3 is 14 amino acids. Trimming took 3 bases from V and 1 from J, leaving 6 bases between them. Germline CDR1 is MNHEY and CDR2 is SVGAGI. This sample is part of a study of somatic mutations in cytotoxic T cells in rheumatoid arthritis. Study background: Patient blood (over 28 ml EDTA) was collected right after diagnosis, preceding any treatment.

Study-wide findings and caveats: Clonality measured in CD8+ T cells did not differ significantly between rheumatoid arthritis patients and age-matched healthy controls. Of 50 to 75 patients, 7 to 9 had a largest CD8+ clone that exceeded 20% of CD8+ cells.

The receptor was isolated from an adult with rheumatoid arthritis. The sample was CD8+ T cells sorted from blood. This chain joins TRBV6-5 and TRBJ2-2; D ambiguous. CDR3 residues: CASSYVRNTGELFF. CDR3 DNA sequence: TGTGCCAGCAGTTATGTCAGGAACACCGGGGAGCTGTTTTTT.